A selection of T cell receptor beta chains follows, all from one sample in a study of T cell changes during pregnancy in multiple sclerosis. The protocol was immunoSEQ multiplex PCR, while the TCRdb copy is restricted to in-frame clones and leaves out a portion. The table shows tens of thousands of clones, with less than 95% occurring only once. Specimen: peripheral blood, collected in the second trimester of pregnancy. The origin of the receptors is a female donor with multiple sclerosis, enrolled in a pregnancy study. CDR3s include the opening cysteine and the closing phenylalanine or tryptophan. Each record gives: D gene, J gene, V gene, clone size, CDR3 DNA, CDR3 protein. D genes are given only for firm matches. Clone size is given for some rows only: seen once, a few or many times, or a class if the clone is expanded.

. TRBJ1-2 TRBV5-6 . TGTGCCAGCAGCTTTCGTAGCAGGGTACCCATTAACTATGGCTACACCTTC CASSFRSRVPINYGYTF
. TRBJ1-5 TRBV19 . TGTGCCAGTAGTATCCTCTTACAGGGATACCAGCCCCAGCATTTT CASSILLQGYQPQHF
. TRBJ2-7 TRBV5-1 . TGCGCCTCGGGGGATCCCTACGAGCAGTACTTC CASGDPYEQYF
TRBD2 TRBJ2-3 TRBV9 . TGTGCCAGCAGCCCCCGGACTAGCTCAGATACGCAGTATTTT CASSPRTSSDTQYF
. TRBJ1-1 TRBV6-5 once TGTGCCAGCAGACGACAGCCCGCTTACACTGAAGCTTTCTTT CASRRQPAYTEAFF
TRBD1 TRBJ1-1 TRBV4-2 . TGTGCCAGCAGCCGGCGGACAGGGAACACTGAAGCTTTCTTT CASSRRTGNTEAFF
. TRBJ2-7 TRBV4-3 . TGCGCCAGCAGCCAAGAGGGCAGGGACTCCTACGAGCAGTACTTC CASSQEGRDSYEQYF
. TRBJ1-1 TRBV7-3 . TGTGCCAGCAGTCTAACAGGGACCACTGAAGCTTTCTTT CASSLTGTTEAFF
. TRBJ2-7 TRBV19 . TGTGCCAGTAGTATTATCACGGGGGTTGAGCAGTACTTC CASSIITGVEQYF
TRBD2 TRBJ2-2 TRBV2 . TGTGCCAGCAGTGAAGGCTGGACTAGCGGGGAGACCGGGGAGCTGTTTTTT CASSEGWTSGETGELFF
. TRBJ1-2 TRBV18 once TGTGCCAGCTCACCAGTGGCAGGGGACGGATCTGTGAAGGGCTACACCTTC CASSPVAGDGSVKGYTF
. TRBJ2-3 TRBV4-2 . TGTGCCAGCAGCCAAGTACTAGATACGCAGTATTTT CASSQVLDTQYF
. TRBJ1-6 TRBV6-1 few TGTGCCAGCAGTGAAGTACACAGGGACTCACCCCTCCACTTT CASSEVHRDSPLHF
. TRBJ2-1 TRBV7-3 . TGTGCCAGCAGCTTAGGCACGGGATACAATGAGCAGTTCTTC CASSLGTGYNEQFF
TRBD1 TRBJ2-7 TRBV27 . TGTGCCAGCAGTTTAGGGACAGGGCTCGGGAGCTACGAGCAGTACTTC CASSLGTGLGSYEQYF